Each of the 17 T cell receptor beta chains below was sequenced from the same sample in a study of response to subunit inactivated influenza vaccine (dated by TCRdb to 2016 to 2019). Libraries were constructed by RT-PCR. Sequencing was performed on an Illumina HiSeq 2500. TCRdb itself trimmed the public reads at Q25 with fastp, ran MiXCR and retained productive beta chains. Rows are combined by CDR3 protein, so each entry shows the most common genes and DNA. For this sample there are 500,000 to 550,000 distinct CDR3 sequences; approximately 6.9% appear just once. Roughly 13% of the sample is held by the ten biggest clonotypes. The material was PBMCs from blood, obtained approximately 25 months after vaccination. All receptors come from a man aged 50 to 69 who received an inactivated influenza vaccine. Donor details come from another sample of the same person, matched by shared clones.

The chain has TRBV11-2 and TRBJ2-5; 14 positions match TRBD2. CDR1 and CDR2 (germline): SGHAT, FQNNGV. The V segment lost 1 base and the J segment 5 bases; nucleotides outside the gene matches: 12. This CDR3 is 19 amino acids long. The CDR3, as DNA: TGTGCCAGCAGCTTAGGACTAGCGGGAGGGCCAAGGGCTGGGGAGACCCAGTACTTC. It is translated as CASSLGLAGGPRAGETQYF.

This clonotype was detected only a few times. The chain combines TRBV20-1 with TRBJ2-3; the match to TRBD1 covers 8 bases. J was trimmed by 7 bases and V by 5 bases; bases with no gene match: 11. In germline, CDR1 is DFQATT, CDR2 SNEGSKA (reference sequence). CDR3 length equals 14 residues. DNA for the CDR3: TGCAGTGCTGGAAGAACAGGGGGAGTGAATACGCAGTATTTT. As protein: CSAGRTGGVNTQYF.

V usage is TRBV4-2 and J usage is TRBJ1-5; D gene unclear. Trimming stripped 4 bases from V and 4 bases from J, with 8 bases between. This CDR3 spans 13 amino acids. Germline V gene lookup returns CDR1 LGHNA and CDR2 YNFKEQ. The DNA of the CDR3 is TGTGCCAGCAGCCCCGTGGAAAATCAGCCCCAGCATTTT. It encodes CASSPVENQPQHF.

The V and J genes are TRBV29-1 and TRBJ1-4; 10 nucleotides agree with TRBD1. Trimming cost V 6 bases and J 1 base; bases outside gene matches: 2. Germline CDR1 is SQVTM and CDR2 is ANQGSEA. This CDR3 is built from 14 residues. In DNA, the CDR3 is TGCAGCGTGGGACAGGGGATAACTAATGAAAAACTGTTTTTT. This translates into CSVGQGITNEKLFF.

The gene calls are TRBV30 and TRBJ2-1, with 7 bases that match TRBD1. V lost 0 bases, J lost 14 bases, and 7 bases stayed unmatched. Germline V gene sequence: CDR1 GTSNPN, CDR2 SVGIG (reference sequence). The CDR3 consists of 12 residues. CDR3 in amino acids: CAWSVGRQGEFF. The CDR3 DNA reads TGTGCCTGGAGTGTCGGACGGCAGGGGGAGTTCTTC.

This clonotype turned up a few times. The gene calls are TRBV9 and TRBJ2-6, with 7 bases fitting TRBD1. This CDR3 is built from 15 residues. Germline V lookup: CDR1 SGDLS, CDR2 YYNGEE. With 4 bases clipped from V and 2 bases from J, the junction kept 3 bases outside the gene matches. The CDR3 DNA sequence: TGTGCCAGCAGCTCCGACAGGGCTGGGGCCAACGTCCTGACTTTC. It encodes CASSSDRAGANVLTF.

This clonotype showed up many times. V and J are TRBV6-6 and TRBJ2-3, with D possibly TRBD2 on 6 matching bases. Germline CDR1 is MNHNY and CDR2 is SVGAGI (reference sequence). The V end was cut by 9 bases, the J end by 10 bases, with 17 bases between. This CDR3 region has 12 residues. CDR3 in amino acids: CASEGTSSAQYF. DNA of the CDR3: TGTGCCAGTGAGGGGACTTCATCAGCGCAGTATTTT.

This clonotype occurred a few times. The chain recombines TRBV6-1 with TRBJ2-1; D may be TRBD1 (5 bases). Per germline, CDR1 MNHNS and CDR2 SASEGT. This CDR3 is built from 14 residues. V lost 7 bases and J 5 bases, leaving 15 bases between the germline ends. For the CDR3, the DNA is TGTGCCAGCATGGGCAGATGGGGCCACAATGAGCAGTTCTTC. Amino acids: CASMGRWGHNEQFF.

J is TRBJ2-3 and V is TRBV24-1; the D is unclear. The CDR3 loop spans 15 amino acids. In germline, CDR1 is KGHDR, CDR2 SFDVKD. Trimming cost V 5 bases and J 4 bases, with 15 bases left between them. CDR3 loop: CATSALQGGPDTQYF. The CDR3 nucleotides read TGTGCCACCAGTGCTCTGCAAGGTGGCCCAGATACGCAGTATTTT.

This clonotype was picked up a small number of times. The J gene is TRBJ2-5, the V gene TRBV28, with D hard to call. Trimming shortened V by 8 bases and J by 2 bases, and 12 bases separated the two germline ends. Per germline, CDR1 MDHEN and CDR2 SYDVKM. The CDR3 has 13 amino acids. CDR3 amino acids: CASLDNSQETQYF. The CDR3 DNA reads TGTGCCAGCCTAGATAACAGTCAAGAGACCCAGTACTTC.

J is TRBJ1-1 and V is TRBV6-2 or TRBV6-3; TRBD1 agrees at 9 bases. Trimming removed 7 bases from V and 6 bases from J; junction bases left unmatched: 15. Germline V gives CDR1 MNHEY, CDR2 SVGEGT. The CDR3 extends over 16 amino acids. This chain's CDR3 is CASNIAGQGVDAEAFF. CDR3 in DNA: TGTGCCAGCAACATCGCGGGACAGGGTGTAGACGCTGAAGCTTTCTTT.

This rearrangement joins TRBV6-2 or TRBV6-3 to TRBJ2-7; D gene uncertain. Germline assignment: CDR1 MNHEY and CDR2 SVGEGT. V gave up 6 bases and J gave up 3 bases, with 18 bases separating them. The CDR3 contains 15 residues. The CDR3, as DNA: TGTGCCAGCAGCTCTCGTCGACTCAAAAACTACGAGCAGTACTTC. It codes for CASSSRRLKNYEQYF.

The chain is built from TRBV5-1 and TRBJ2-3; TRBD2 aligns across 7 bases. The CDR3 runs 15 residues. V shed 2 bases and J 4 bases; nucleotides not matched to a gene: 7. The germline gives CDR1 SGHRS, CDR2 YFSETQ. Here the CDR3 reads CASSFVGGIADTQYF. As DNA, the CDR3 is TGCGCCAGCAGCTTCGTCGGGGGGATTGCAGATACGCAGTATTTT.

At least ten counts were recorded for this clonotype. This rearrangement joins TRBV7-9 to TRBJ2-4, with 7 bases identical to TRBD2. J was trimmed by 3 bases and V by 3 bases; bases with no gene match: 8. Germline CDR1 SEHNR, CDR2 FQNEAQ (reference sequence). The CDR3 length is 16 residues. CDR3 sequence reads: CASSFDSGGGKNIQYF. The CDR3 DNA is TGTGCCAGCAGCTTCGATAGCGGCGGGGGCAAAAACATTCAGTACTTC.

The V and J genes are TRBV3-1 and TRBJ1-2; no firm D call. CDR3 size: 16 residues. V lost 0 bases to trimming and J lost 4 bases, with 15 bases between them. Germline V gene data show CDR1 as LGHDT and CDR2 as YNNKEL (reference sequence). The CDR3 coding sequence is TGTGCCAGCAGCCAAGATCTTGTGGCCGGTGGCTATGGCTACACCTTC. It translates to CASSQDLVAGGYGYTF.

The J gene is TRBJ1-2, the V gene TRBV6-1; 12 nucleotides agree with TRBD1. The CDR3 is 14 residues long. CDR1 MNHNS and CDR2 SASEGT come from the germline V gene. The junction had 5 bases not matched to a gene; V was cut back by 6 bases and J by 6 bases. This CDR3 is CASSPGTGGDGYTF. The CDR3 coding sequence is TGTGCCAGCAGCCCAGGGACAGGGGGCGATGGCTACACCTTC.

This clonotype was observed a few times. The V and J genes are TRBV4-3 and TRBJ1-2; 9 bases line up with TRBD1. Germline CDR1 LGHNA, CDR2 YSLEER. V lost 4 bases and J lost 6; bases outside the gene matches: 9. The CDR3 covers 15 residues. CDR3 in amino acids: CASSPLSGTGHGYTF. The CDR3 region has the DNA TGCGCCAGCAGCCCCCTTTCCGGGACAGGGCATGGCTACACCTTC.